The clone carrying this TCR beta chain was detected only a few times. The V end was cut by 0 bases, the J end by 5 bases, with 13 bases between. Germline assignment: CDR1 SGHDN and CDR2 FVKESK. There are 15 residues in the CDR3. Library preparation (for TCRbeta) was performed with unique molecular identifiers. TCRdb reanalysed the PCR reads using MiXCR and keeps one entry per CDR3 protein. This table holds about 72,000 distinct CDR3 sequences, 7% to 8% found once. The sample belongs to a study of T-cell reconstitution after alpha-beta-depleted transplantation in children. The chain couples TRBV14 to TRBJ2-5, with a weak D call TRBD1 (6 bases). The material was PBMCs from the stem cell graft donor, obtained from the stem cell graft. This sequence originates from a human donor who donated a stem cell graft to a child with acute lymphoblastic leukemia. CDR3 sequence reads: CASSQDLYRAETQYF. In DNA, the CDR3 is TGTGCCAGCAGCCAAGATCTGTACAGGGCGGAGACCCAGTACTTC.